The clone carrying this TCR beta chain was counted a few times. Libraries were prepared by immunoSEQ multiplex PCR; TCRdb keeps only in-frame clonotypes and omits some of them. This sample has roughly 100,000 clones, with 87% found just once. The data originate from a study of blood T cell repertoires in COVID-19. The specimen sequenced was peripheral blood. This clonotype was obtained from a man aged 50 or older in a cohort sampled during active COVID-19.

CDR3 sequence reads: CASSPNGQANYGYTF. The CDR3 DNA reads as TGTGCCAGCAGCCCAAACGGACAGGCTAACTATGGCTACACCTTC. The chain couples TRBV7-8 to TRBJ1-2, with TRBD1 identical over 7 bases. The CDR3 is 15 amino acids. V was clipped by 5 bases and J by 0 bases; unmatched bases: 6. Germline values: CDR1 SGHVS, CDR2 FQNEAQ.